This TCR beta chain comes out of a study of shared clonotypes between healthy human individuals. Sequencing was performed with immunoSEQ multiplex PCR; in TCRdb, only in-frame clones are kept and a portion is missing. The table has about 470,000 clones, roughly 77% seen once; the top ten hold about 12%. The TCR comes from a woman aged 40 to 49 in good health. Some clones in this sample may be carry-over from other donors' samples. Material for sequencing was PBMCs.

DNA of the CDR3: TGTGCCACCAGCAGAGACAGGGGGCGTCAGCCCCAGCATTTT. This sequence encodes CATSRDRGRQPQHF. The genes are TRBV15 and TRBJ1-5, with 8 bases identical to TRBD1. Losses at the gene ends were 0 bases for V and 6 bases for J; bases not matched to a gene: 1. The germline V gene has CDR1 LNHNV and CDR2 YYDKDF (reference sequence). CDR3 length equals 14 residues.